Shown below are 12 T cell receptor beta chains from a single sample sequenced in a study of post-analysis software for immune sequencing data. Study-wide results and limits: When patients were compared with controls, about five TRBV segments were more frequent, TRBV5-6, TRBV5-1 and TRBV20-1 among them.

Antigens for these TCRs are unknown. Unique molecular identifiers tagged the TCR beta cDNA libraries. TCRdb re-called the PCR reads with MiXCR, one entry per CDR3 protein. The sample gives approximately 660,000 distinct CDR3 sequences, more than 50% of which show up once; about 11% is in the top ten. The source material was blood. These receptors all stem from a girl aged 2-15 years with multiple sclerosis.

This chain links TRBV5-1 with TRBJ2-2, with TRBD1 matching 7 bases. The CDR3 runs 15 residues. Unmatched junction bases numbered 4, after V lost 2 bases and J lost 3 bases. The V gene's germline CDR1 is SGHRS and CDR2 YFSETQ. CDR3 DNA sequence: TGCGCCAGCAGCTTAGACAGGGCCCACACCGGGGAGCTGTTTTTT. This codes for CASSLDRAHTGELFF.

This sequence joins TRBV5-5 and TRBJ2-1; 13 bases line up with TRBD2. Germline trimming cut 4 bases from V and 15 bases from J; bases unmatched to any gene: 13. CDR1 SGHKS and CDR2 YYEKEE come from the germline V gene (reference sequence). The CDR3 is 15 amino acids. The CDR3 region is CASSPGTSGERALFF. DNA of the CDR3: TGTGCCAGCAGCCCCGGGACTAGCGGGGAGAGGGCCTTGTTCTTC.

The chain joins TRBV12-3 or TRBV12-4 to TRBJ2-7; D ambiguous. The J call may be faulty, since TRBJ2-5 better matches the DNA end. CDR3 length: 12 amino acids. The CDR3 sequence is CASSSPEETQYF. For the CDR3, the DNA is TGTGCCAGCAGTTCCCCGGAAGAGACCCAGTACTTC.

The rearrangement uses TRBV4-1 and TRBJ2-3, with 11 nucleotides matching TRBD2. Per germline, CDR1 MGHRA and CDR2 YSYEKL. V dropped 6 bases and J dropped 9; count of bases not matched to a gene: 17. The CDR3 covers 17 residues. Here the CDR3 reads CASRFVWTSGSSRTQYF. The CDR3, as DNA: TGCGCCAGCAGATTCGTCTGGACTAGCGGGTCTTCTCGGACGCAGTATTTT.

Worth noting for this clonotype: A read error is likely, as this CDR3 ends without the conserved phenylalanine or tryptophan. The CDR3 DNA reads TGTGCCAGCAGCTTAGAGCTTCTGACAGAAGAGACCCAGTACATC. It codes for CASSLELLTEETQYI. The genes are TRBV11-2 and TRBJ2-5; tentatively, D is TRBD1 (5 bases). CDR1 is SGHAT, CDR2 FQNNGV, per germline. The CDR3 contains 15 residues. The V end lost 0 bases, the J end lost 3 bases, and 11 bases lay between the germline ends.

The chain employs TRBV4-1 and TRBJ1-6; 10 bases map to TRBD1. CDR1 is MGHRA and CDR2 is YSYEKL in the germline V gene. The CDR3 runs 15 residues. Trimming at V came to 3 bases and at J to 7 bases, leaving 3 bases not matched to a gene. The CDR3 protein is CASSQGQGWNSPLHF. CDR3 sequence (DNA): TGCGCCAGCAGCCAGGGACAGGGGTGGAATTCACCCCTCCACTTT.

This clonotype has just a few counts. The chain links TRBV29-1 to TRBJ2-5, with D unresolved. The CDR3 totals 14 residues. Germline loops: CDR1 SQVTM, CDR2 ANQGSEA. Deletions cut 6 bases from V and 5 bases from J, with 19 bases between. The CDR3 sequence: CSVQGRLGSETQYF. CDR3 DNA: TGCAGCGTCCAAGGGCGGCTCGGGTCGGAGACCCAGTACTTC.

The chain recombines TRBV12-3 or TRBV12-4 with TRBJ2-7; the D call may be TRBD1 or TRBD2 (5 bases each). This CDR3 is 14 amino acids long. Trimming removed 3 bases from V and 4 bases from J, with 13 bases in between. DNA of the CDR3: TGTGCCAGCAGTTTCCCCGGGACCTCTTACGAGCAGTACTTC. Its translation is CASSFPGTSYEQYF.

The rearrangement links TRBV5-1 to TRBJ2-3; D is perhaps TRBD2 (5 bases). In germline, CDR1 is SGHRS, CDR2 YFSETQ. The CDR3 extends over 13 amino acids. Trimming stripped 6 bases from V and 6 bases from J, with 14 bases between. CDR3 sequence (DNA): TGCGCCAGCAACGAGGGAGCAACCGATACGCAGTATTTT. Protein product: CASNEGATDTQYF.

This chain uses TRBV3-1 with TRBJ2-1, with 7 bases lining up with TRBD2. Germline V gene sequence: CDR1 LGHDT, CDR2 YNNKEL (reference sequence). The CDR3 runs to 14 residues. V dropped 2 bases and J dropped 7; count of bases not matched to a gene: 5. This CDR3 is CASSQSAGRNEQFF. CDR3 nucleotides: TGTGCCAGCAGCCAATCAGCGGGGAGGAATGAGCAGTTCTTC.

The J gene is TRBJ2-3, the V gene TRBV13; 7 nucleotides match TRBD1. The germline gives CDR1 PRHDT, CDR2 FYEKMQ (reference sequence). CDR3 size: 17 residues. Trimming cost V 4 bases and J 2 bases; bases outside gene matches: 12. The chain's CDR3 is CASSSLTGTEVTDTQYF. The CDR3 nucleotides read TGTGCCAGCAGCTCTCTTACAGGGACAGAAGTCACAGATACGCAGTATTTT.

V usage is TRBV10-3 and J usage is TRBJ1-5; D remains ambiguous. The V gene's germline CDR1 is ENHRY and CDR2 SYGVKD. The CDR3 extends over 12 amino acids. The V gene lost 6 bases and the J gene lost 7 bases, with 10 bases spanning the gap. The CDR3 is CAISGDGQPQHF. CDR3 DNA: TGTGCCATCAGCGGCGATGGGCAGCCCCAGCATTTT.